This TCR beta chain was captured by sequencing in a study of blood T cell repertoires in COVID-19. Looking at the study overall: Specimens from acute and convalescent COVID-19 originated in the United States, Italy and Spain. Sources were T cells, B-cell-depleted T cells, or PBMCs; the material itself was cDNA or gDNA.

This clone has a single count. Germline V gene lookup returns CDR1 SNHLY and CDR2 FYNNEI. CDR3 length: 15 amino acids. Losses at the gene ends were 10 bases for V and 4 bases for J; bases not matched to a gene: 15. Study processing details: Reference gene primer amplification yielded estimated nucleated cell counts. Measured with immunoSEQ multiplex PCR; TCRdb has only the in-frame clones, and not every one. That table supplies the V and J calls and clone size; D and trimming were determined from the DNA. In the table there are fewer than 150,000 clones, approximately 88% of which are singletons. The receptor's source is a human donor in a cohort sampled during active COVID-19. V gene TRBV2 combines with J gene TRBJ2-7; TRBD1 matches 8 bases. The sequenced material came from peripheral blood. CDR3 coding DNA: TGTGCCACCAGCAGTCGGGCGGGACAGGCATACGAGCAGTACTTC. Translated: CATSSRAGQAYEQYF. The complete variable domain, with remaining parts taken from reference TRBV2 and TRBJ2-7, reads EPEVTQTPSHQVTQMGQEVILRCVPISNHLYFYWYRQILGQKVEFLVSFYNNEISEKSEIFDDQFSVERPDGSNFTLKIRSTKLEDSAMYFCATSSRAGQAYEQYFGPGTRLTVT.